The 27 T cell receptor beta chains given below trace back to one sample, sequenced in a study of T cells after yellow fever vaccination. TCRdb processed the 5' RACE reads anew with MiXCR; each CDR3 protein has one entry. The table records about 170,000 distinct CDR3 sequences, about 10% of them present only once. Sequencing was performed on CD8+ T cells sorted from PBMCs, taken 15 days after the yellow fever booster vaccination. The receptors were sampled from a man younger than 35 who received the YFV17D yellow fever vaccine.

This clonotype has more than one count but fewer than ten. The CDR3 bases are TGCAGTGCTAGGCGCGACAGGGATGCCTATGGCTACACCTTC. Protein sequence: CSARRDRDAYGYTF. The genes are TRBV20-1 and TRBJ1-2; 7 positions agree with TRBD1. The CDR3 is made up of 14 amino acids. Germline trimming cut 3 bases from V and 4 bases from J; bases unmatched to any gene: 8. Germline V gives CDR1 DFQATT, CDR2 SNEGSKA (reference sequence).

This clonotype came up a few times. V is TRBV12-5 and J is TRBJ2-7; D is undetermined. Germline V gene lookup returns CDR1 LGHNT and CDR2 FRNRAP. With 0 bases removed from V and 7 bases from J, the gap between germline ends came to 4 bases. The CDR3 extends over 11 amino acids. In DNA form, the CDR3 reads TGTGCTAGTGGTTTGGTCGGTGAGCAGTACTTC. This codes for CASGLVGEQYF.

The V and J genes are TRBV2 and TRBJ1-1; no definite D call. The length of the CDR3 is 14 residues. The V and J ends lost 7 bases and 8 bases respectively, with 20 bases between them. The germline V gene encodes CDR1 SNHLY and CDR2 FYNNEI. The CDR3 DNA reads TGTGCCAGCACCCCGGGAGGCATTTATATCGAAGCTTTCTTT. Amino acid sequence: CASTPGGIYIEAFF.

This clonotype was detected only a few times. The chain combines TRBV4-1 with TRBJ2-1, with unresolved D. V was pared by 1 base and J by 0 bases, with 7 bases between. Germline CDR1 reads MGHRA; CDR2 reads YSYEKL. This CDR3 contains 15 residues. The CDR3 DNA is TGCGCCAGCAGCCAAGGGACGGACTCCTACAATGAGCAGTTCTTC. Protein product: CASSQGTDSYNEQFF.

At least ten counts were recorded for this clonotype. The V and J genes are TRBV27 and TRBJ2-6; D gene uncertain. The CDR3 covers 15 residues. Between the trimmed V and J ends, which lost 4 bases and 3 bases, there was a span of 10 bases. The V gene's germline CDR1 is MNHEY and CDR2 SMNVEV (reference sequence). The DNA of the CDR3 is TGTGCCAGCAGTTGGGGTGTTTATGGGGCCAACGTCCTGACTTTC. Encoded protein: CASSWGVYGANVLTF.

This clonotype appeared a few times. The chain couples TRBV7-8 to TRBJ2-2, with TRBD2 matching over 12 bases. In germline, CDR1 is SGHVS, CDR2 FQNEAQ. J lost 0 bases, V lost 5 bases, and 10 bases had no gene match. The CDR3 is made up of 19 amino acids. CDR3 region: CASSPNFGLAGPNTGELFF. The CDR3 coding sequence is TGTGCCAGCAGCCCTAACTTCGGACTAGCGGGACCGAACACCGGGGAGCTGTTTTTT.

This sequence joins TRBV7-9 and TRBJ2-5; D gene ambiguous. Germline CDR1 is SEHNR and CDR2 is FQNEAQ (reference sequence). V lost 5 bases and J 7 bases, leaving 11 bases between the germline ends. The CDR3 extends over 12 amino acids. CDR3: CASSPRVGTQYF. The CDR3 nucleotides read TGTGCCAGCAGCCCGCGCGTGGGGACCCAGTACTTC.

CDR3 protein: CASSSGTASNTGELFF. CDR3 bases: TGCGCCAGCAGCTCTGGGACAGCCTCGAACACCGGGGAGCTGTTTTTT. This rearrangement joins TRBV5-1 to TRBJ2-2; 7 bases line up with TRBD1. Germline V gives CDR1 SGHRS, CDR2 YFSETQ. The length of the CDR3 is 16 residues. With 3 bases clipped from V and 0 bases from J, the junction kept 5 bases outside the gene matches.

This clonotype was seen a handful of times. This chain connects TRBV6-2 or TRBV6-3 to TRBJ2-7; a possible D gene is TRBD1 (6 bases). Germline V gene data show CDR1 as MNHEY and CDR2 as SVGEGT. The CDR3 is 15 amino acids. Trimming pared 0 bases from V and 6 bases from J, leaving 15 bases between. This CDR3 is CASSYSLGIRGEQYV. The CDR3 DNA is TGTGCCAGCAGTTACTCTCTCGGTATCAGGGGCGAGCAGTACGTC.

This clonotype was seen only a few times. This chain links TRBV7-9 with TRBJ1-4; D ambiguous. V was shortened by 3 bases and J by 4 bases, with 9 bases between the two germline ends. The CDR3 loop spans 14 amino acids. CDR1 and CDR2 (germline): SEHNR, FQNEAQ (reference sequence). The CDR3 DNA follows: TGTGCCAGCAGCTTTAACGGGCTTAATGAAAAACTGTTTTTT. Amino acid sequence: CASSFNGLNEKLFF.

This sequence joins TRBV9 and TRBJ2-3, with 8 bases identical to TRBD2. After removal of 0 bases from V and 4 bases from J, the junction contained 4 bases not matched to a gene. CDR3 length: 15 amino acids. Germline CDR1 is SGDLS and CDR2 is YYNGEE. This CDR3 reads CASSVGTSYADTQYF. CDR3 DNA sequence: TGTGCCAGCAGCGTAGGGACTAGCTATGCAGATACGCAGTATTTT.

This clonotype was detected a few times. This chain joins TRBV7-9 and TRBJ2-7, with D perhaps matching TRBD1 (5 bases). The CDR3 contains 12 residues. Germline loops: CDR1 SEHNR, CDR2 FQNEAQ (reference sequence). Trimming stripped 6 bases from V and 4 bases from J, with 10 bases between. The CDR3 sequence is CASSQQGYEQYV. The CDR3 nucleotides read TGTGCCAGCAGTCAGCAGGGTTACGAGCAGTACGTC.

This clonotype has only a few counts. This chain links TRBV5-4 with TRBJ2-1; 7 bases map to TRBD1. Germline V CDR1 and CDR2: SGHNT, YYREEE (reference sequence). The CDR3 extends over 13 amino acids. V shed 6 bases, J shed 7 bases, and the junction held 7 bases outside the gene matches. The CDR3 here is CASIPTGRNEQFF. Here the CDR3 DNA reads TGTGCCAGCATCCCGACAGGGCGGAATGAGCAGTTCTTC.

The rearrangement links TRBV6-2 or TRBV6-3 to TRBJ2-7; 8 bases align to TRBD1. Germline V gives CDR1 MNHEY, CDR2 SVGEGT. CDR3 length: 16 amino acids. The trim removed 2 bases at V and 2 bases at J, leaving 8 bases unmatched. CDR3 bases: TGTGCCAGCAGTTACCCCCGGACAGGGATGGCCTACGAGCAGTACTTC. The encoded protein is CASSYPRTGMAYEQYF.

The chain is built from TRBV12-5 and TRBJ2-1; 8 bases line up with TRBD2. Germline V gene data show CDR1 as LGHNT and CDR2 as FRNRAP. The CDR3 has 16 residues. V lost 6 bases to trimming and J lost 2 bases; unmatched junction nucleotides: 9. For the CDR3, the DNA is TGTGCTAGTGGATCGAGATTAGCGGGACCCTACAATGAGCAGTTCTTC. Protein sequence: CASGSRLAGPYNEQFF.

This clonotype was seen only a few times. The chain combines TRBV27 with TRBJ2-5, with 12 bases lining up with TRBD1. Germline CDR1 and CDR2: MNHEY and SMNVEV (reference sequence). Trimming at V came to 6 bases and at J to 5 bases, leaving 13 bases not matched to a gene. This CDR3 spans 17 amino acids. The CDR3 DNA is TGTGCCAGCAGCCCTACACCGGGACAGGGGGCAAGGGAGACCCAGTACTTC. It specifies CASSPTPGQGARETQYF.

This clonotype has at least ten counts. This rearrangement joins TRBV6-2 or TRBV6-3 to TRBJ2-1; 11 bases are a match to TRBD2. With 0 bases clipped from V and 5 bases from J, the junction kept 9 bases outside the gene matches. The germline V gene encodes CDR1 MNHEY and CDR2 SVGEGT. The CDR3 extends over 18 amino acids. CDR3 DNA: TGTGCCAGCAGTTACTCTGCTAGCGGGGGGAGGAGGAACAATGAGCAGTTCTTC. This encodes CASSYSASGGRRNNEQFF.

This clonotype was found a few times. This rearrangement joins TRBV4-3 to TRBJ2-2; weak D call: TRBD1 (6 bases). The CDR3 contains 18 residues. Per the germline V gene, CDR1 is LGHNA and CDR2 is YSLEER. Between the trimmed V and J ends, which lost 0 bases and 3 bases, there was a span of 17 bases. Here the CDR3 reads CASSQETPDRLDTGELFF. The CDR3 bases are TGCGCCAGCAGCCAAGAGACCCCTGACAGGTTGGACACCGGGGAGCTGTTTTTT.

This rearrangement joins TRBV20-1 to TRBJ1-2; 7 nucleotides match TRBD1. V dropped 6 bases and J dropped 3; count of bases not matched to a gene: 25. Per germline, CDR1 DFQATT and CDR2 SNEGSKA (reference sequence). The CDR3 spans 19 residues. CDR3: CSASTPSGTAVEYHYGYTF. CDR3 DNA sequence: TGCAGTGCCTCAACCCCCTCCGGGACAGCCGTAGAGTATCACTATGGCTACACCTTC.

This clonotype has a count of ten or more. The gene calls are TRBV27 and TRBJ2-1; 7 bases align to TRBD1. Germline loops: CDR1 MNHEY, CDR2 SMNVEV (reference sequence). With 5 bases clipped from V and 0 bases from J, the junction kept 4 bases outside the gene matches. CDR3 size: 15 residues. CDR3 DNA sequence: TGTGCCAGCAGTCTACAGGGGAGCTCCTACAATGAGCAGTTCTTC. This gives the protein CASSLQGSSYNEQFF.

This clonotype was seen repeatedly, ten times or more. The chain has TRBV4-3 and TRBJ2-7; D is perhaps TRBD1 or TRBD2 (5 bases each). Germline CDR1 and CDR2: LGHNA and YSLEER. Trimming left V 0 bases short and J 4 bases short, with 10 bases between. The CDR3 loop spans 14 amino acids. The chain's CDR3 is CASSQDWGLYEQYF. The CDR3 bases are TGCGCCAGCAGCCAAGATTGGGGGTTGTACGAGCAGTACTTC.

The V and J genes are TRBV6-6 and TRBJ1-2; a possible D gene is TRBD1 (5 bases). Germline V gene sequence: CDR1 MNHNY, CDR2 SVGAGI (reference sequence). The CDR3 is made up of 12 amino acids. The V gene lost 8 bases and the J gene lost 8 bases, with 15 bases spanning the gap. In nucleotides, the CDR3 is TGTGCCAGCCTCCAGGGAGATTGGGGCTACACCTTC. This encodes CASLQGDWGYTF.

This clonotype was found a few times. V is TRBV4-1 and J is TRBJ2-2; D is perhaps TRBD1 or TRBD2 (6 bases each). Germline V gene data show CDR1 as MGHRA and CDR2 as YSYEKL. The CDR3 runs to 15 residues. The V and J ends lost 6 bases and 5 bases respectively, with 16 bases between them. CDR3 amino acids: CASSSRGLETGELFF. CDR3 sequence (DNA): TGCGCCAGCAGTTCCCGGGGGCTGGAAACCGGGGAGCTGTTTTTT.

This chain links TRBV3-1 with TRBJ1-1; 9 bases agree with TRBD1. CDR1 and CDR2 (germline): LGHDT, YNNKEL (reference sequence). V shed 0 bases and J 5 bases; nucleotides not matched to a gene: 4. The CDR3 is 15 residues long. CDR3 bases: TGTGCCAGCAGCCAAGAACAGGGGGCGAGGACTGAAGCTTTCTTT. This translates into CASSQEQGARTEAFF.

Only a few counts were recorded for this clonotype. The rearrangement joins TRBV7-6 to TRBJ2-5; the D gene is possibly TRBD2 (6 bases). This CDR3 contains 13 residues. Trimming took off 5 bases at V and 2 bases at J, with 9 bases between the two ends. CDR1 is SGHVS, CDR2 FNYEAQ, per germline. The CDR3 region is CASSGTLQETQYF. DNA of the CDR3: TGTGCCAGCAGCGGGACTCTTCAAGAGACCCAGTACTTC.

This clonotype occurred a few times. J is TRBJ1-1 and V is TRBV4-2, with TRBD1 identical over 12 bases. Per germline, CDR1 LGHNA and CDR2 YNFKEQ. The V gene end was trimmed by 1 base and the J gene end by 8 bases; junction bases not matched to a gene: 5. The CDR3 is 15 residues long. The CDR3 sequence: CASSQGDRGPPEAFF. CDR3 DNA: TGTGCCAGCAGCCAAGGGGACAGGGGGCCTCCGGAAGCTTTCTTT.

The rearrangement joins TRBV7-2 to TRBJ1-1; D is ambiguous. The germline V and J ends were trimmed by 7 bases and 4 bases, with 16 bases remaining between them. The CDR3 consists of 14 residues. The germline CDR1 and CDR2 sequences are SGHTA and FQGNSA. The CDR3 loop reads CASTYPGQGTEAFF. The CDR3 DNA follows: TGTGCCAGCACCTACCCCGGGCAAGGCACTGAAGCTTTCTTT.